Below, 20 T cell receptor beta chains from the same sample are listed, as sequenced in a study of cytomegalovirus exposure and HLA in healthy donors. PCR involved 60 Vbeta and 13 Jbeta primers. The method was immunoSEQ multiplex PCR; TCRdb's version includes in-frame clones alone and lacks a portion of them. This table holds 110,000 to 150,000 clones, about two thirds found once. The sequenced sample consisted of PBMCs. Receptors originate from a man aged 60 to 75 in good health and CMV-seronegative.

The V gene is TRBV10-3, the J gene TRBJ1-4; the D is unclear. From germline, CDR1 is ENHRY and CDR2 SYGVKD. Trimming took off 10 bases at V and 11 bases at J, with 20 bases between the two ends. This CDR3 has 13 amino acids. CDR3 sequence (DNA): TGTGCCACCTACAGCGAGGGAATGAGCAAACTGTTTTTT. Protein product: CATYSEGMSKLFF.

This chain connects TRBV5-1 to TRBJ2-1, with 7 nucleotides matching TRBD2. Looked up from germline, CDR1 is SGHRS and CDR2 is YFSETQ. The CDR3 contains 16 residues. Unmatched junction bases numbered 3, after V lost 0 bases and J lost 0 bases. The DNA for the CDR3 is TGCGCCAGCAGCTTGGGCGGGAGAAGCTCCTACAATGAGCAGTTCTTC. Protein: CASSLGGRSSYNEQFF. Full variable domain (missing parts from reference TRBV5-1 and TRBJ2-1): KAGVTQTPRYLIKTRGQQVTLSCSPISGHRSVSWYQQTPGQGLQFLFEYFSETQRNKGNFPGRFSGRQFSNSRSEMNVSTLELGDSALYLCASSLGGRSSYNEQFFGPGTRLTVL.

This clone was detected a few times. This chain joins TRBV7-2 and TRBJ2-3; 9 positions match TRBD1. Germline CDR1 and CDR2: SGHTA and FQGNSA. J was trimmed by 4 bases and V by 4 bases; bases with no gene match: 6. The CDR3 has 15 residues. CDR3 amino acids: CASSYLRTGADTQYF. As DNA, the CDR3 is TGTGCCAGCAGCTACCTCCGGACAGGGGCAGATACGCAGTATTTT.

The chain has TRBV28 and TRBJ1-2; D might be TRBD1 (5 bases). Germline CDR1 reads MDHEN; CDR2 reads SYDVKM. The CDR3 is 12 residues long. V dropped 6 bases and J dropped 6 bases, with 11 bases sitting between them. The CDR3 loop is CASRGGSNGYTF. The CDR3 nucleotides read TGTGCCAGCAGGGGGGGATCTAATGGCTACACCTTC.

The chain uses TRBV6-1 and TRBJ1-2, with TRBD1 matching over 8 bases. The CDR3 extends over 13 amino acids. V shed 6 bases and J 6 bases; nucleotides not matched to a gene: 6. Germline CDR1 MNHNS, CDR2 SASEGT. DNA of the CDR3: TGTGCCAGCAGACCGGGACAGGAGGATGGCTACACCTTC. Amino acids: CASRPGQEDGYTF.

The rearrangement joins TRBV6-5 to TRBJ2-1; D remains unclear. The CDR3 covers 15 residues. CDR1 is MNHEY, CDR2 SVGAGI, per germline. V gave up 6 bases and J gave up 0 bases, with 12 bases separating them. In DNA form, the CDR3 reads TGTGCCAGCAGAACTGACACCAACTCCTACAATGAGCAGTTCTTC. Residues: CASRTDTNSYNEQFF.

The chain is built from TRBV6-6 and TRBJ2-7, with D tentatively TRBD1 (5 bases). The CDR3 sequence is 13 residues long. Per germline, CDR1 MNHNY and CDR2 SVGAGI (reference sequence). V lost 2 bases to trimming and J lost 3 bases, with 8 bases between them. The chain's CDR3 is CASSYGAGYEQYF. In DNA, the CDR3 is TGTGCCAGCAGTTACGGGGCTGGCTACGAGCAGTACTTC.

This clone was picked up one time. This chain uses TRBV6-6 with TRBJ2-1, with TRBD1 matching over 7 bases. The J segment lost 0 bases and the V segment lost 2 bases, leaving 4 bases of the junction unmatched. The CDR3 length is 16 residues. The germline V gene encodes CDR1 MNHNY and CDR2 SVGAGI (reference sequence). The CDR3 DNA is TGTGCCAGCAGTTACGGGACAGTGCCCTCCTACAATGAGCAGTTCTTC. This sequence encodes CASSYGTVPSYNEQFF.

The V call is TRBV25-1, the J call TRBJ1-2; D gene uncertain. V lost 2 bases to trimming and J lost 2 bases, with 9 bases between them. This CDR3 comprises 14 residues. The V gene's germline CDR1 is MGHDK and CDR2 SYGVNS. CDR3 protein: CASSESMKNYGYTF. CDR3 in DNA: TGTGCCAGCAGTGAAAGCATGAAAAACTATGGCTACACCTTC.

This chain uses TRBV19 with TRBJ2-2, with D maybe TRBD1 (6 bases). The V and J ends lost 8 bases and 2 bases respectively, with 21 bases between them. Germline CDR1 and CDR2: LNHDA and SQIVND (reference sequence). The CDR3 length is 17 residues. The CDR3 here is CASQHKTGLTNTGELFF. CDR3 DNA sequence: TGTGCCAGTCAACACAAGACAGGCCTAACTAACACCGGGGAGCTGTTTTTT. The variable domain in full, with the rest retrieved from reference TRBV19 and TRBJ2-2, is DGGITQSPKYLFRKEGQNVTLSCEQNLNHDAMYWYRQDPGQGLRLIYYSQIVNDFQKGDIAEGYSVSREKKESFPLTVTSAQKNPTAFYLCASQHKTGLTNTGELFFGEGSRLTVL.

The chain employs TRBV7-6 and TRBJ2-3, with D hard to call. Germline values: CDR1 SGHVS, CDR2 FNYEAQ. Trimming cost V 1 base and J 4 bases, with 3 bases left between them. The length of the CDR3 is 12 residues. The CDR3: CASSLGADTQYF. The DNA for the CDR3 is TGTGCCAGCAGCTTAGGCGCAGATACGCAGTATTTT.

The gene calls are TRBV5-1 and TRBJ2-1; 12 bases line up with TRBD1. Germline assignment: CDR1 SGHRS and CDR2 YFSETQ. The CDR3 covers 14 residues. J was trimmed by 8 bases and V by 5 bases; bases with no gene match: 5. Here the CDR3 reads CASSSGTGGDEQFF. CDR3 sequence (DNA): TGCGCCAGCAGTTCCGGGACAGGGGGCGATGAGCAGTTCTTC.

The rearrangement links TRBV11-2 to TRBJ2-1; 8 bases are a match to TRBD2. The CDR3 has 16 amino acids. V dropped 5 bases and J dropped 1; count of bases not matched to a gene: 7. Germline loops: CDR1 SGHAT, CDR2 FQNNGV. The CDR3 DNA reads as TGTGCCAGCAGCGATTTACTAGCGGAGTCCTACAATGAGCAGTTCTTC. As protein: CASSDLLAESYNEQFF.

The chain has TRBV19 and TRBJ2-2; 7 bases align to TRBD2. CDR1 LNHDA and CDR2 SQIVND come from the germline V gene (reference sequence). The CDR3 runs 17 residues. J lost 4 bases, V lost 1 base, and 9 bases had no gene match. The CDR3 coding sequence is TGTGCCAGTAGTATAGTGGGCGGGAGCGTCTTCACCGGGGAGCTGTTTTTT. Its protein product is CASSIVGGSVFTGELFF. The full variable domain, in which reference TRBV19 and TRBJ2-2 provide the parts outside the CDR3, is DGGITQSPKYLFRKEGQNVTLSCEQNLNHDAMYWYRQDPGQGLRLIYYSQIVNDFQKGDIAEGYSVSREKKESFPLTVTSAQKNPTAFYLCASSIVGGSVFTGELFFGEGSRLTVL.

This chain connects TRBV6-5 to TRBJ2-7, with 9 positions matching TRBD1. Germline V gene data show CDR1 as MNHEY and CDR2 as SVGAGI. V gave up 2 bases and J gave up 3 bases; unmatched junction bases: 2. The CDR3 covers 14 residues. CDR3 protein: CASSYDRGFYEQYF. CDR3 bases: TGTGCCAGCAGTTACGACAGGGGGTTCTACGAGCAGTACTTC.

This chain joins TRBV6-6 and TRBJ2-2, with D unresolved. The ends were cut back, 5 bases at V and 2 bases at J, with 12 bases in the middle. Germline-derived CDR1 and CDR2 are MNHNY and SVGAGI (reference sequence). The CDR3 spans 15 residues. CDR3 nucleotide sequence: TGTGCCAGCAGTCCTGACATCCTAAACACCGGGGAGCTGTTTTTT. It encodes CASSPDILNTGELFF.

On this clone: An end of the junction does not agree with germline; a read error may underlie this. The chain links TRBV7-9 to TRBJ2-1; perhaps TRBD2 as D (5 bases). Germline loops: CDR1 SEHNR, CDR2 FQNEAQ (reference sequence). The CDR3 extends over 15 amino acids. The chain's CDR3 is CSSSLAISSYNEQFF. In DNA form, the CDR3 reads TGTTCCAGCAGCTTAGCGATCAGCTCCTACAATGAGCAGTTCTTC.

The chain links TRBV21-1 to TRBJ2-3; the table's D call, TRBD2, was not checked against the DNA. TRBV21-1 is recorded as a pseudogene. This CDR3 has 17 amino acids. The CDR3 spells CASSKVESGLEPDTQYF. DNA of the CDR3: TGTGCCAGCAGCAAAGTCGAATCGGGACTAGAACCAGATACGCAGTATTTT.

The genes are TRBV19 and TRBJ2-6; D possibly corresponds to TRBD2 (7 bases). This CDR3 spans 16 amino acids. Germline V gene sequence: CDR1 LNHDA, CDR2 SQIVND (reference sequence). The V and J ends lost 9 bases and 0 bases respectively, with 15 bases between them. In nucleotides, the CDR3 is TGTGCCAGCCTGAGAAGGGGGGGCTCTGGGGCCAACGTCCTGACTTTC. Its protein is CASLRRGGSGANVLTF.

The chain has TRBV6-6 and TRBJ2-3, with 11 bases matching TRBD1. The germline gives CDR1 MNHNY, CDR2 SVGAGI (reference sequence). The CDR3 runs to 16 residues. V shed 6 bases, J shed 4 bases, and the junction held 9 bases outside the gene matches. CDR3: CASRASDRGRADTQYF. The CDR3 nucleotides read TGTGCCAGCAGGGCCTCGGACAGGGGGCGCGCAGATACGCAGTATTTT.